The 20 T cell receptor beta chains in this list originate from one sample, sequenced in a study of blood T cell repertoires in COVID-19. Generated by immunoSEQ multiplex PCR, the TCRdb table keeps only in-frame clones and is missing some. The sample has 400,000 to 450,000 clones; just over 85% are singletons. The source material was peripheral blood. These receptors were taken from a woman aged 25 to 45 with active or convalescent COVID-19.

V and J are TRBV2 and TRBJ1-5; no definite D call. Germline CDR1 reads SNHLY; CDR2 reads FYNNEI. V was pared by 4 bases and J by 2 bases, with 12 bases between. This CDR3 is built from 15 residues. The CDR3 DNA is TGTGCCAGCAGTGTGGAGGGAAGAGGCAATCAGCCCCAGCATTTT. Its protein is CASSVEGRGNQPQHF. The whole variable domain, remainder taken from reference TRBV2 and TRBJ1-5, is EPEVTQTPSHQVTQMGQEVILRCVPISNHLYFYWYRQILGQKVEFLVSFYNNEISEKSEIFDDQFSVERPDGSNFTLKIRSTKLEDSAMYFCASSVEGRGNQPQHFGDGTRLSIL.

This clone was counted between two and nine times. V and J are TRBV15 and TRBJ1-1; D might be TRBD1 (5 bases). This CDR3 spans 16 amino acids. Trimming took off 1 base at V and 6 bases at J, with 18 bases between the two ends. The germline gives CDR1 LNHNV, CDR2 YYDKDF (reference sequence). The CDR3 DNA is TGTGCCACCAGCAGAGGGCGACTAGGGGACGGGCCTGAAGCTTTCTTT. Its protein is CATSRGRLGDGPEAFF. Full variable domain (outside the CDR3, taken from reference TRBV15 and TRBJ1-1): DAMVIQNPRYQVTQFGKPVTLSCSQTLNHNVMYWYQQKSSQAPKLLFHYYDKDFNNEADTPDNFQSRRPNTSFCFLDIRSPGLGDTAMYLCATSRGRLGDGPEAFFGQGTRLTVV.

The V gene is TRBV4-2, the J gene TRBJ1-1, with D maybe TRBD1 (6 bases). The V gene lost 1 base and the J gene lost 1 base, with 16 bases spanning the gap. CDR1 and CDR2 (germline): LGHNA, YNFKEQ. The CDR3 is 17 amino acids. CDR3 amino acids: CASSQVWGNRENTEAFF. DNA for the CDR3: TGTGCCAGCAGCCAAGTTTGGGGGAACAGGGAGAACACTGAAGCTTTCTTT.

The chain links TRBV27 to TRBJ1-1, with D perhaps matching TRBD1 (6 bases). This CDR3 comprises 14 residues. The ends were cut back, 10 bases at V and 3 bases at J, with 18 bases in the middle. CDR1 is MNHEY, CDR2 SMNVEV, per germline (reference sequence). The CDR3 coding sequence is TGTGCCACTCGGACGTTGGGGGCCGACACTGAAGCTTTCTTT. It yields the protein CATRTLGADTEAFF.

The chain couples TRBV3-1 (or the pseudogene TRBV3-2) to TRBJ2-1, with D maybe TRBD2 (6 bases). This CDR3 has 15 amino acids. V lost 1 base, J lost 8 bases, and 15 bases lay in between. Germline V gives CDR1 LGHDT, CDR2 YNNKEL (reference sequence). The CDR3 sequence: CASSQVGGGAYEQFF. The CDR3 DNA sequence: TGTGCCAGCAGCCAAGTCGGCGGCGGGGCATATGAGCAGTTCTTC.

This clone has just one count. This rearrangement joins TRBV15 to TRBJ1-3; 7 bases fit TRBD1. Trimming took 3 bases from V and 0 from J; bases not matched to a gene: 5. CDR1 and CDR2 from the germline V gene are LNHNV and YYDKDF (reference sequence). This CDR3 region has 16 residues. The CDR3 region has the DNA TGTGCCACCAGCAGCGGACAGGCAATCTCTGGAAACACCATATATTTT. Its protein is CATSSGQAISGNTIYF.

This sequence joins TRBV7-6 and TRBJ1-4; the match to TRBD1 covers 9 bases. Germline CDR1 reads SGHVS; CDR2 reads FNYEAQ. V dropped 1 base and J dropped 6; count of bases not matched to a gene: 3. The CDR3 covers 15 residues. Written as DNA, the CDR3 is TGTGCCAGCAGCTTAGGGACAGGGGTTGATGAAAAACTGTTTTTT. Encoded protein: CASSLGTGVDEKLFF. Complete variable domain (other parts from reference TRBV7-6 and TRBJ1-4): GAGVSQSPRYKVTKRGQDVALRCDPISGHVSLYWYRQALGQGPEFLTYFNYEAQQDKSGLPNDRFSAERPEGSISTLTIQRTEQRDSAMYRCASSLGTGVDEKLFFGSGTQLSVL.

This chain uses TRBV9 with TRBJ2-1; 10 bases align to TRBD2. The V gene end was trimmed by 0 bases and the J gene end by 2 bases; junction bases not matched to a gene: 5. This CDR3 has 17 amino acids. Germline V gene sequence: CDR1 SGDLS, CDR2 YYNGEE. For the CDR3, the DNA is TGTGCCAGCAGCGTAGCTTCACTAGCGGGACCCTACAATGAGCAGTTCTTC. This gives the protein CASSVASLAGPYNEQFF.

This sequence joins TRBV6-5 and TRBJ2-3, with D uncertain. The CDR3 consists of 13 residues. V lost 5 bases to trimming and J lost 4 bases, with 10 bases between them. CDR1 is MNHEY and CDR2 is SVGAGI in the germline V gene. CDR3 in DNA: TGTGCCAGCAGTCCACTTGCCGCAGATACGCAGTATTTT. Its translation: CASSPLAADTQYF.

This clone was seen once. The V call is TRBV6-5, the J call TRBJ2-1; D may be TRBD1 (5 bases). Germline CDR1 reads MNHEY; CDR2 reads SVGAGI. The germline V and J ends were trimmed by 6 bases and 0 bases, with 9 bases remaining between them. This CDR3 comprises 14 residues. For the CDR3, the DNA is TGTGCCAGCAGGACAGATTACTCCTACAATGAGCAGTTCTTC. Amino acid sequence: CASRTDYSYNEQFF.

J is TRBJ2-1 and V is TRBV28; weak D call: TRBD1 (6 bases). The CDR3 covers 14 residues. The germline V and J ends were trimmed by 6 bases and 4 bases, with 13 bases remaining between them. Germline CDR1 MDHEN, CDR2 SYDVKM. The CDR3 is CASRTGSTYNEQFF. DNA of the CDR3: TGTGCCAGCAGAACAGGGTCAACTTACAATGAGCAGTTCTTC.

The sample holds one count of this clone. V gene TRBV14 combines with J gene TRBJ2-7; 7 bases match TRBD2. Trimming removed 4 bases from V and 3 bases from J; junction bases left unmatched: 3. The CDR3 has 13 amino acids. The germline V gene encodes CDR1 SGHDN and CDR2 FVKESK. CDR3 protein: CASSLGLYYEQYF. The CDR3 coding sequence is TGTGCCAGCAGCCTGGGACTATACTACGAGCAGTACTTC. The complete variable domain, with remaining parts taken from reference TRBV14 and TRBJ2-7, reads EAGVTQFPSHSVIEKGQTVTLRCDPISGHDNLYWYRRVMGKEIKFLLHFVKESKQDESGMPNNRFLAERTGGTYSTLKVQPAELEDSGVYFCASSLGLYYEQYFGPGTRLTVT.

This clone was detected a few times. This chain uses TRBV2 with TRBJ2-1; the D gene is possibly TRBD2 (5 bases). The germline V gene has CDR1 SNHLY and CDR2 FYNNEI. There are 13 residues in the CDR3. Trimming shortened V by 8 bases and J by 2 bases, and 10 bases separated the two germline ends. This CDR3 is CASQTGTYNEQFF. CDR3 nucleotide sequence: TGTGCCAGCCAAACCGGGACCTACAATGAGCAGTTCTTC.

V and J are TRBV7-2 and TRBJ1-1; D unclear. The length of the CDR3 is 15 residues. The V end lost 5 bases, the J end lost 0 bases, and 13 bases lay between the germline ends. Germline V gene data show CDR1 as SGHTA and CDR2 as FQGNSA. The CDR3, as DNA: TGTGCCAGCAGCCAAGGGAGCAGAATGAACACTGAAGCTTTCTTT. Translated: CASSQGSRMNTEAFF.

V and J are TRBV20-1 and TRBJ1-1, with D tentatively TRBD1 (5 bases). Germline V CDR1 and CDR2: DFQATT, SNEGSKA (reference sequence). There are 13 residues in the CDR3. V dropped 3 bases and J dropped 5 bases, with 13 bases sitting between them. CDR3 protein: CSASSGGDTEAFF. The DNA of the CDR3 is TGCAGTGCTAGTTCGGGGGGGGATACTGAAGCTTTCTTT.

J is TRBJ2-1 and V is TRBV5-4; TRBD1 aligns across 7 bases. This CDR3 has 15 residues. With 0 bases clipped from V and 4 bases from J, the junction kept 4 bases outside the gene matches. Germline CDR1 reads SGHNT; CDR2 reads YYREEE (reference sequence). The CDR3 spells CASSLAGTVYNEQFF. The CDR3 bases are TGTGCCAGCAGCTTGGCGGGGACAGTATACAATGAGCAGTTCTTC.

The chain combines TRBV3-1 (or the pseudogene TRBV3-2) with TRBJ2-7, with D unresolved. The V end was cut by 1 base, the J end by 6 bases, with 10 bases between. The CDR3 is 13 residues long. Germline V lookup: CDR1 LGHDT, CDR2 YNNKEL (reference sequence). DNA of the CDR3: TGTGCCAGCAGCCAAGTGGGTTCGGGCGAGCAGTACTTC. Amino acid sequence: CASSQVGSGEQYF.

The V gene is TRBV29-1, the J gene TRBJ1-1; the D gene is possibly TRBD1 (5 bases). Germline assignment: CDR1 SQVTM and CDR2 ANQGSEA. V was pared by 0 bases and J by 8 bases, with 19 bases between. The CDR3 spans 15 residues. The CDR3 protein is CSVEDEGGAMIEAFF. The CDR3 nucleotides read TGCAGCGTTGAAGATGAGGGAGGGGCCATGATCGAAGCTTTCTTT.

The rearrangement links TRBV5-1 to TRBJ1-6; 7 nucleotides align to TRBD1. Trimming took 0 bases from V and 8 from J; bases not matched to a gene: 5. CDR1 and CDR2 (germline): SGHRS, YFSETQ. The CDR3 runs 15 residues. In DNA, the CDR3 is TGCGCCAGCAGCTTGGGCGGGACAGAGTATTCACCCCTCCACTTT. It yields the protein CASSLGGTEYSPLHF. The whole variable domain, remainder taken from reference TRBV5-1 and TRBJ1-6, is KAGVTQTPRYLIKTRGQQVTLSCSPISGHRSVSWYQQTPGQGLQFLFEYFSETQRNKGNFPGRFSGRQFSNSRSEMNVSTLELGDSALYLCASSLGGTEYSPLHFGNGTRLTVT.

This chain connects TRBV11-2 to TRBJ1-4, with D maybe TRBD1 (5 bases). Germline values: CDR1 SGHAT, CDR2 FQNNGV. V was trimmed by 5 bases and J by 6 bases, leaving 22 bases between them. The CDR3 consists of 17 residues. In nucleotides, the CDR3 is TGTGCCAGCAGCCCTCATGGAGCTTTTTGGGACTATGAAAAACTGTTTTTT. This translates into CASSPHGAFWDYEKLFF.